This paragraph reports one T cell receptor beta chain. Its antigen is not known. Trimming at V came to 5 bases and at J to 4 bases, leaving 6 bases not matched to a gene. The V gene's germline CDR1 is LNHDA and CDR2 SQIVND (reference sequence). CDR3 length equals 15 residues. The data belong to a study of shared clonotypes between healthy human individuals. Points from the study as a whole: A generally larger estimated richness was seen in naive subsets than in memory subsets. A reduction in generation probabilities was seen for non-shared clonotypes relative to those shared by all four donors.

Only CD45RO-negative cells positively selected for CCR7 counted as naive CD8 cells, so terminally differentiated effector memory CD45RA+ cells were excluded. The data were produced by immunoSEQ multiplex PCR, yet TCRdb's version contains in-frame clones alone and is incomplete. The sample gives around 600,000 clones, approximately 95% of which show up once; over 0.1% is in the top ten. The chain carries TRBV19 and TRBJ1-1; TRBD1 matches at 11 bases. The clonotype comes from a woman in her 30s in good health. Sample: naive CD8+ T cells sorted from blood. CDR3 protein: CASSRDRGLFTEAFF. In DNA, the CDR3 is TGTGCCAGTAGTCGGGACAGGGGGTTATTCACTGAAGCTTTCTTT.